This T cell receptor beta chain was sequenced in a study of tumor-infiltrating lymphocytes in primary liver carcinoma. Starting from approximately 470 ng of total RNA, TCR beta cDNA was produced with a primer in the constant region. Library construction for TCR beta comprised three nested multiplex PCR rounds performed with slightly modified ARM-PCR. A C-beta reverse primer and TRBV1-TRBV30 forward primers served in each of the first two PCR rounds, at 10 cycles apiece. MiXCR was run by TCRdb on the multiplex PCR reads, yielding one entry per CDR3 protein. The sample consists of roughly 120,000 distinct CDR3 sequences, 60% to 75% of them appearing once. Unsorted bulk tissue of about 19-33 mg yielded co-extracted RNA and DNA. Points on this clonotype: An end of the junction differs from the germline gene, which may be a read error.

This CDR3 has 17 amino acids. Germline V gene lookup returns CDR1 SGHAT and CDR2 FQNNGV. The V and J genes are TRBV11-2 and TRBJ2-3; possible D gene TRBD1, 6 bases. This receptor was taken from a woman between 55 and 75 years old with primary liver carcinoma and hepatitis B virus infection. Sequenced input: liver tumor tissue from sampling region 3. The subset is: tumor region T3, left-lateral pole. CDR3 bases: TGTGTCAGCAGCCCGGTCCCCAGGGACAAAGGAACAGATACGCAGTATTTT. As protein: CVSSPVPRDKGTDTQYF.